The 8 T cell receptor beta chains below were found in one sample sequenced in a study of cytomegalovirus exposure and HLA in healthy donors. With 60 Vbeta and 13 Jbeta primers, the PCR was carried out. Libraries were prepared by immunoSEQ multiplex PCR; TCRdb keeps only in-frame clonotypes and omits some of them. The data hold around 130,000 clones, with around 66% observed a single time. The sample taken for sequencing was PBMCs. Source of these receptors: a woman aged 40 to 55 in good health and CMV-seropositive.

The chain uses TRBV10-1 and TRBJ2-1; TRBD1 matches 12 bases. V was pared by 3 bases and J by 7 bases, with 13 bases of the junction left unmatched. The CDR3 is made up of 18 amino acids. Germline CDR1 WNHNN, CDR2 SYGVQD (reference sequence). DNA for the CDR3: TGCGCCAGCAGTGACCCCGGGACAGGGGGCCCCGAGGGTAATGAGCAGTTCTTC. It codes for CASSDPGTGGPEGNEQFF.

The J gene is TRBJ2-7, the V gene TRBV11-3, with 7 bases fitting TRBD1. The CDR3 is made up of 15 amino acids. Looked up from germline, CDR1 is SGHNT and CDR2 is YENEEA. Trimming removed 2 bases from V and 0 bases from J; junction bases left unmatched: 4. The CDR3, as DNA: TGTGCCAGCAGCTTATCCCGGGACAGCTCCTACGAGCAGTACTTC. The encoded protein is CASSLSRDSSYEQYF.

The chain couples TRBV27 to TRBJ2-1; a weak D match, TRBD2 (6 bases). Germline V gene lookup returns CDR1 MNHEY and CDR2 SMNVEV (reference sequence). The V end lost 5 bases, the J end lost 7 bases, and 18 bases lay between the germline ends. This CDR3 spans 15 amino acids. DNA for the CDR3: TGTGCCAGCAGTCCCTTGGGGGAGGCTTGGAATGAGCAGTTCTTC. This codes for CASSPLGEAWNEQFF.

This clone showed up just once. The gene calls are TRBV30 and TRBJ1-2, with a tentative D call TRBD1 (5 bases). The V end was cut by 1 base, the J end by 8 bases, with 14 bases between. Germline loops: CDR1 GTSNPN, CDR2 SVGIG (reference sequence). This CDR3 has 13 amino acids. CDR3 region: CAWSESAGYGYTF. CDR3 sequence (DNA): TGTGCCTGGAGTGAATCCGCAGGGTACGGCTACACCTTC.

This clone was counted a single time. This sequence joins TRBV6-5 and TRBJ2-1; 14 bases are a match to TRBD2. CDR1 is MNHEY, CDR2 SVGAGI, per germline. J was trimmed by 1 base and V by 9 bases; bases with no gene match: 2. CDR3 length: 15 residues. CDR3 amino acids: CARGTSGRSYNEQFF. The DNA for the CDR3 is TGTGCCAGGGGGACTAGCGGGAGATCCTACAATGAGCAGTTCTTC.

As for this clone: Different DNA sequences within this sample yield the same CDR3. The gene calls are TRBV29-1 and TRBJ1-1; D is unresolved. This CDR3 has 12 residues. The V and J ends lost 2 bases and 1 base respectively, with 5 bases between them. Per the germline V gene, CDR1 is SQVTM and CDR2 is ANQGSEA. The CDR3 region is CSVERGNTEAFF. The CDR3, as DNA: TGCAGCGTTGAACGGGGGAACACTGAAGCTTTCTTT. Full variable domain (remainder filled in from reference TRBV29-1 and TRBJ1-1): SAVISQKPSRDICQRGTSLTIQCQVDSQVTMMFWYRQQPGQSLTLIATANQGSEATYESGFVIDKFPISRPNLTFSTLTVSNMSPEDSSIYLCSVERGNTEAFFGQGTRLTVV.

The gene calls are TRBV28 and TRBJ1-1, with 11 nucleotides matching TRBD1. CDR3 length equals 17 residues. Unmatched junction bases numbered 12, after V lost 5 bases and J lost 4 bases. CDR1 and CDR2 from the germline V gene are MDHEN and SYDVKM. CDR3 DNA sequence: TGTGCCAGCAGTCCTCCCGACCCCGGGACAGGGGGCACTGAAGCTTTCTTT. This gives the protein CASSPPDPGTGGTEAFF.

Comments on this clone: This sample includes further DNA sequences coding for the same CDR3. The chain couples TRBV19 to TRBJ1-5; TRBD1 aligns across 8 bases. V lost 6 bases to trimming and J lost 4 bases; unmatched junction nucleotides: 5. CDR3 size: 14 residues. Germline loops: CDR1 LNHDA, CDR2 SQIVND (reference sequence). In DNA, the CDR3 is TGTGCCAGTAGCGGGACAGGAGGAAATCAGCCCCAGCATTTT. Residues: CASSGTGGNQPQHF. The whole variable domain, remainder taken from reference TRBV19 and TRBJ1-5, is DGGITQSPKYLFRKEGQNVTLSCEQNLNHDAMYWYRQDPGQGLRLIYYSQIVNDFQKGDIAEGYSVSREKKESFPLTVTSAQKNPTAFYLCASSGTGGNQPQHFGDGTRLSIL.